The sequence of this TCR beta chain was determined in a study of cytomegalovirus exposure and HLA in healthy donors. General observations from the study: Reports indicated that the classifier achieved high specificity and sensitivity in diagnosing cytomegalovirus status. Productive rates of about 90% or about 30% were seen for most TCR beta V segments in an earlier analysis.

Comments on this clone: Its target is not known.

This CDR3 contains 16 residues. Germline V gives CDR1 SGHRS, CDR2 YFSETQ. V dropped 4 bases and J dropped 3; count of bases not matched to a gene: 10. The PCR ran on 60 Vbeta and 13 Jbeta primers. The protocol was immunoSEQ multiplex PCR, while the TCRdb copy is restricted to in-frame clones and leaves out a portion. The sample has more than 100,000 clones; about 80% are singletons. The clonotype originates from a man in his forties in good health and CMV-seronegative. The rearrangement uses TRBV5-1 and TRBJ2-3, with 8 nucleotides matching TRBD2. The sequencing sample was made of PBMCs. CDR3 loop: CASSHQSGGGTDTQYF. As DNA, the CDR3 is TGCGCCAGCAGCCATCAAAGCGGGGGAGGGACAGATACGCAGTATTTT.